A few counts support the clone carrying this T cell receptor (beta chain). Its target is not known. The CDR3 runs 15 residues. V trimming: 1 base; J trimming: 7 bases; junction bases outside the gene matches: 5. The germline CDR1 and CDR2 sequences are SGHAT and FQNNGV. No infections or other immune events were documented during collection. The assay was immunoSEQ multiplex PCR, and TCRdb's table has in-frame clones only and misses some. The table records under 110,000 clones, around nine tenths of them present only once. The data were taken from a study of identifying expanded T cells in peripheral blood. Study-wide points: Clone count variance between roughly 2-week samples rose with total template count. About 1.3 clones differed between technical replicates, versus roughly 17 and 20 over time.

The sample consisted of blood. The J gene is TRBJ2-2, the V gene TRBV11-2, with 8 bases fitting TRBD2. This receptor was taken from a person between 18 and 69 years old in good health. CDR3 protein: CASSLAGGGSGELFF. The CDR3 coding sequence is TGTGCCAGCAGCTTAGCCGGCGGGGGGAGCGGGGAGCTGTTTTTT. The entire variable domain, with the rest obtained from reference TRBV11-2 and TRBJ2-2, is as follows: EAGVAQSPRYKIIEKRQSVAFWCNPISGHATLYWYQQILGQGPKLLIQFQNNGVVDDSQLPKDRFSAERLKGVDSTLKIQPAKLEDSAVYLCASSLAGGGSGELFFGEGSRLTVL.